The 21 T cell receptor beta chains below come from one sample, sequenced in a study of blood T cell repertoires in COVID-19 (dated by TCRdb to 2019 to 2021). The method behind the library was the immunoSEQ multiplex PCR assay. Here the immuneACCESS table is served through TCRdb, limited to in-frame sequences with V and J called. Missing clones are a known gap in these copies; in checked studies unresolved V genes cover under half, and the rest lacks a known reason. The sample table shows some 130,000 clones, and more than 75% are seen once. The top ten hold around 2.3% of the sample. Specimen: peripheral blood. These receptors were obtained from a man aged 50-60 years with active COVID-19.

V gene TRBV5-6 combines with J gene TRBJ1-4; TRBD1 aligns across 10 bases. This CDR3 is built from 14 residues. J was trimmed by 8 bases and V by 2 bases; bases with no gene match: 3. Looked up from germline, CDR1 is SGHDT and CDR2 is YYEEEE. CDR3: CASSFGTGEEKLFF. For the CDR3, the DNA is TGTGCCAGCAGCTTCGGGACAGGGGAAGAAAAACTGTTTTTT.

The chain joins TRBV3-1 (or the pseudogene TRBV3-2) to TRBJ2-3; D perhaps matches TRBD1 (6 bases). Per germline, CDR1 LGHDT and CDR2 YNNKEL (reference sequence). With 8 bases removed from V and 0 bases from J, the gap between germline ends came to 12 bases. This CDR3 region has 14 residues. This CDR3 reads CASRAQGSTDTQYF. The CDR3 DNA reads as TGTGCCAGCCGCGCACAGGGCAGCACAGATACGCAGTATTTT.

This sequence joins TRBV18 and TRBJ2-1; TRBD1 agrees at 7 bases. V was clipped by 4 bases and J by 8 bases; unmatched bases: 8. This CDR3 comprises 14 residues. Germline loops: CDR1 KGHSH, CDR2 LQKENI. The CDR3 nucleotides are TGTGCCAGCTCACAATTAGACAGGGCCCATGAGCAGTTCTTC. It codes for CASSQLDRAHEQFF. The entire variable domain, with the rest obtained from reference TRBV18 and TRBJ2-1, is as follows: NAGVMQNPRHLVRRRGQEARLRCSPMKGHSHVYWYRQLPEEGLKFMVYLQKENIIDESGMPKERFSAEFPKEGPSILRIQQVVRGDSAAYFCASSQLDRAHEQFFGPGTRLTVL.

The chain has TRBV4-3 and TRBJ1-2, with TRBD1 matching 7 bases. The CDR3 totals 14 residues. The junction had 11 bases not matched to a gene; V was cut back by 5 bases and J by 8 bases. Germline V gene sequence: CDR1 LGHNA, CDR2 YSLEER. This chain's CDR3 is CASSERDSLDGYTF. In nucleotides, the CDR3 is TGCGCCAGCAGCGAGAGGGACAGCTTGGACGGCTACACCTTC.

The chain couples TRBV3-1 (or the pseudogene TRBV3-2) to TRBJ2-7, with a tentative D call TRBD1 (5 bases). Germline V gives CDR1 LGHDT, CDR2 YNNKEL (reference sequence). The CDR3 runs to 14 residues. Trimming stripped 1 base from V and 4 bases from J, with 11 bases between. The CDR3 here is CASSQGSGSYEQYF. In DNA form, the CDR3 reads TGTGCCAGCAGCCAAGGGTCAGGGTCATACGAGCAGTACTTC.

This clone was seen a single time. The chain couples TRBV9 to TRBJ2-7; tentatively, D is TRBD2 (7 bases). Trimming shortened V by 4 bases and J by 3 bases, and 20 bases separated the two germline ends. Per the germline V gene, CDR1 is SGDLS and CDR2 is YYNGEE. This CDR3 has 16 amino acids. The CDR3 reads CASSPNDRGAGYEQYF. The CDR3 DNA reads as TGTGCCAGCAGCCCCAACGACCGGGGGGCTGGCTACGAGCAGTACTTC.

The chain carries TRBV3-1 (or the pseudogene TRBV3-2) and TRBJ2-3, with TRBD1 matching 7 bases. This CDR3 has 16 residues. The junction had 9 bases not matched to a gene; V was cut back by 2 bases and J by 4 bases. Germline V gives CDR1 LGHDT, CDR2 YNNKEL (reference sequence). Here the CDR3 DNA reads TGTGCCAGCAGCCAATTAGCCGGGACAGATTCAGATACGCAGTATTTT. Protein product: CASSQLAGTDSDTQYF.

V usage is TRBV7-2 and J usage is TRBJ2-1, with a tentative D call TRBD2 (5 bases). The CDR3 sequence is 13 residues long. Trimming took 8 bases from V and 10 from J, leaving 18 bases between them. Germline loops: CDR1 SGHTA, CDR2 FQGNSA. CDR3 sequence reads: CASRRDGPREQFF. The CDR3 nucleotides are TGTGCCAGCCGCCGGGATGGGCCCCGAGAGCAGTTCTTC.

J is TRBJ1-6 and V is TRBV23-1, with D possibly being TRBD1 (5 bases). TRBV23-1 is reported as an ORF; its role is uncertain. V was shortened by 3 bases and J by 6 bases, with 15 bases between the two germline ends. The CDR3 has 16 amino acids. CDR3 region: CASSHGKARANSPLHF. CDR3 DNA: TGCGCCAGCAGTCATGGGAAGGCCAGGGCTAATTCACCCCTCCACTTT.

This sequence joins TRBV7-2 and TRBJ2-3; D possibly corresponds to TRBD1 (6 bases). This CDR3 is built from 15 residues. Per the germline V gene, CDR1 is SGHTA and CDR2 is FQGNSA. V shed 5 bases and J shed 9 bases, with 21 bases lying between them. In DNA form, the CDR3 reads TGTGCCAGCAGCCCTCCCGGGACGACACAGGGAACGCAGTATTTT. This gives the protein CASSPPGTTQGTQYF.

The genes are TRBV9 and TRBJ2-1, with 11 nucleotides matching TRBD2. V lost 2 bases and J lost 6; bases outside the gene matches: 4. CDR3 length: 15 residues. From germline, CDR1 is SGDLS and CDR2 YYNGEE. This CDR3 is CASSVKTSGVNEQFF. As DNA, the CDR3 is TGTGCCAGCAGCGTGAAGACTAGCGGGGTCAATGAGCAGTTCTTC.

The chain has TRBV3-1 (or the pseudogene TRBV3-2) and TRBJ2-3; 10 nucleotides line up with TRBD2. Looked up from germline, CDR1 is LGHDT and CDR2 is YNNKEL (reference sequence). After removal of 2 bases from V and 2 bases from J, the junction contained 1 base not matched to a gene. This CDR3 spans 15 amino acids. CDR3 region: CASSQLAGATDTQYF. The CDR3 bases are TGTGCCAGCAGCCAACTAGCGGGGGCCACAGATACGCAGTATTTT.

The gene calls are TRBV12-2 and TRBJ2-6; whether TRBD1, the table's D call, matches the DNA was not checked. TRBV12-2 is a documented pseudogene. The CDR3 is 17 amino acids. The chain's CDR3 is CASRLRQGRSGANVLTF. The CDR3 DNA reads as TGTGCAAGTCGCTTAAGACAGGGTCGCTCTGGGGCCAACGTCCTGACTTTC.

This sequence joins TRBV5-1 and TRBJ1-4; D is undetermined. Trimming took off 0 bases at V and 3 bases at J, with 12 bases between the two ends. The CDR3 length is 16 residues. Germline V gene data show CDR1 as SGHRS and CDR2 as YFSETQ. DNA of the CDR3: TGCGCCAGCAGCTTGGTTCCCATCGGGGCTAATGAAAAACTGTTTTTT. It encodes CASSLVPIGANEKLFF. Using reference TRBV5-1 and TRBJ1-4 for the parts outside the CDR3, the full variable domain is KAGVTQTPRYLIKTRGQQVTLSCSPISGHRSVSWYQQTPGQGLQFLFEYFSETQRNKGNFPGRFSGRQFSNSRSEMNVSTLELGDSALYLCASSLVPIGANEKLFFGSGTQLSVL.

The CDR3 DNA is TGTGCCAGCCGAAGACTTAGCACAGATACGCAGTATTTT. It specifies CASRRLSTDTQYF. The rearrangement joins TRBV11-2 to TRBJ2-3; D gene ambiguous. V lost 8 bases, J lost 0 bases, and 9 bases lay in between. The CDR3 runs 13 residues. Germline CDR1 is SGHAT and CDR2 is FQNNGV.

Details on this clone: Its ends do not fully match the called genes, so a read error is possible. CDR3 amino acids: CASSPRGGDTQYF. Written as DNA, the CDR3 is TGTGCTAGCAGCCCCCGGGGGGGAGATACGCAGTATTTT. This rearrangement joins TRBV7-7 to TRBJ2-3; 8 bases align to TRBD2. CDR1 is SSHAT, CDR2 FNYEAQ, per germline (reference sequence). CDR3 length equals 13 residues.

The V gene is TRBV12-5, the J gene TRBJ2-5; possible D gene TRBD1, 5 bases. CDR1 LGHNT and CDR2 FRNRAP come from the germline V gene. V lost 0 bases and J 4 bases, leaving 15 bases between the germline ends. The CDR3 has 16 residues. The CDR3 nucleotides read TGTGCTAGTGGTTTGGTACTCAGGGCCGCTCCAGAGACCCAGTACTTC. Its translation is CASGLVLRAAPETQYF.

This clone has a single count. The chain joins TRBV6-2 or TRBV6-3 to TRBJ1-1, with unresolved D. CDR1 and CDR2 from the germline V gene are MNHEY and SVGEGT. The CDR3 totals 13 residues. V lost 0 bases and J 5 bases, leaving 7 bases between the germline ends. The CDR3 loop is CASSYSYGTEAFF. The CDR3 DNA is TGTGCCAGCAGTTACTCTTACGGGACTGAAGCTTTCTTT.

The chain combines TRBV19 with TRBJ2-7; a weak D match, TRBD2 (5 bases). The germline gives CDR1 LNHDA, CDR2 SQIVND (reference sequence). Trimming removed 6 bases from V and 7 bases from J, with 19 bases in between. CDR3 size: 14 residues. The CDR3 region is CASRDRSRAGEQYF. CDR3 DNA: TGTGCCAGTAGGGACCGGTCTAGGGCGGGTGAGCAGTACTTC.

The chain employs TRBV7-2 and TRBJ1-3, with D perhaps matching TRBD1 (5 bases). The CDR3 loop spans 15 amino acids. From germline, CDR1 is SGHTA and CDR2 FQGNSA. V was shortened by 2 bases and J by 0 bases, with 8 bases between the two germline ends. CDR3: CASSLSTASGNTIYF. DNA of the CDR3: TGTGCCAGCAGCTTATCGACAGCCTCTGGAAACACCATATATTTT. Together with reference TRBV7-2 and TRBJ1-3, the CDR3 gives the full variable domain: GAGVSQSPSNKVTEKGKDVELRCDPISGHTALYWYRQSLGQGLEFLIYFQGNSAPDKSGLPSDRFSAERTGGSVSTLTIQRTQQEDSAVYLCASSLSTASGNTIYFGEGSWLTVV.

The J gene is TRBJ1-5, the V gene TRBV15; D remains unclear. Germline assignment: CDR1 LNHNV and CDR2 YYDKDF (reference sequence). The CDR3 loop spans 14 amino acids. Trimming shortened V by 1 base and J by 3 bases, and 7 bases separated the two germline ends. CDR3 amino acids: CATSRGGFNQPQHF. DNA of the CDR3: TGTGCCACCAGCAGAGGAGGGTTCAATCAGCCCCAGCATTTT.